This passage covers 26 T cell receptor beta chains from one sample sequenced in a study of shared clonotypes between healthy human individuals. Libraries were prepared by immunoSEQ multiplex PCR; TCRdb keeps only in-frame clonotypes and omits some of them. The sample holds over 2 million clones, 80% to 95% seen once. The sample taken for sequencing was naive CD4+ T cells from PBMCs. Subset in this sample: CD45RA+ positively selected. The receptors originated from a man aged 18 to 29 in good health. Some clones in this sample may be carry-over from other donors' samples.

The chain employs TRBV7-2 and TRBJ2-1; possibly TRBD1 or TRBD2 for D (5 bases each). V was clipped by 1 base and J by 11 bases, with 15 bases between them. From germline, CDR1 is SGHTA and CDR2 FQGNSA. This CDR3 comprises 14 residues. This chain's CDR3 is CASSLVLHRRKQFF. In DNA, the CDR3 is TGTGCCAGCAGCTTAGTTCTTCACAGGAGGAAGCAGTTCTTC.

V gene TRBV5-1 combines with J gene TRBJ2-7, with TRBD2 as a possible D gene (5 bases). This CDR3 has 13 residues. Germline values: CDR1 SGHRS, CDR2 YFSETQ. V lost 0 bases and J 10 bases, leaving 14 bases between the germline ends. CDR3 nucleotide sequence: TGCGCCAGCAGCTTGGAAGCCCCACTAGATCAGTACTTC. Translation: CASSLEAPLDQYF.

The chain joins TRBV28 to TRBJ2-7, with D perhaps TRBD1 or TRBD2 (5 bases each). Germline loops: CDR1 MDHEN, CDR2 SYDVKM. V shed 5 bases and J shed 0 bases, with 20 bases lying between them. The CDR3 spans 17 residues. The CDR3 region has the DNA TGTGCCAGCAGTCCCAACAACTGGGGACCGAGCTCCTACGAGCAGTACTTC. Translating it yields CASSPNNWGPSSYEQYF.

The rearrangement joins TRBV11-2 to TRBJ2-7; D is uncertain. Trimming removed 5 bases at V and 0 bases at J, with 5 bases between. The germline gives CDR1 SGHAT, CDR2 FQNNGV. This CDR3 is built from 12 residues. CDR3 nucleotide sequence: TGTGCCAGCAGCCCACACTCCTACGAGCAGTACTTC. This translates into CASSPHSYEQYF. The whole variable domain, remainder taken from reference TRBV11-2 and TRBJ2-7, is EAGVAQSPRYKIIEKRQSVAFWCNPISGHATLYWYQQILGQGPKLLIQFQNNGVVDDSQLPKDRFSAERLKGVDSTLKIQPAKLEDSAVYLCASSPHSYEQYFGPGTRLTVT.

The chain is built from TRBV5-1 and TRBJ1-5, with D tentatively TRBD1 (5 bases). V was cut by 0 bases and J by 0 bases, with 10 bases left in between. Germline lookup yields CDR1 SGHRS and CDR2 YFSETQ. There are 16 residues in the CDR3. CDR3 nucleotides: TGCGCCAGCAGCTTGGCGGGGCCCTATAGCAATCAGCCCCAGCATTTT. This encodes CASSLAGPYSNQPQHF.

The chain joins TRBV11-3 to TRBJ2-3; tentatively, D is TRBD2 (7 bases). V lost 5 bases and J 3 bases, leaving 15 bases between the germline ends. The CDR3 contains 15 residues. The germline V gene encodes CDR1 SGHNT and CDR2 YENEEA. CDR3 nucleotide sequence: TGTGCCAGCAGCGTGAGGGGGGGGAGGACAGATACGCAGTATTTT. Amino acid sequence: CASSVRGGRTDTQYF.

This clone appeared a single time. The chain links TRBV12-5 to TRBJ2-3; the D is unclear. Trimming took 1 base from V and 7 from J, leaving 6 bases between them. Germline assignment: CDR1 LGHNT and CDR2 FRNRAP. The CDR3 has 12 amino acids. The CDR3 loop reads CASGLGGNTQYF. CDR3 in DNA: TGTGCTAGTGGTTTGGGGGGAAATACGCAGTATTTT. Full variable domain (outside the CDR3, taken from reference TRBV12-5 and TRBJ2-3): DARVTQTPRHKVTEMGQEVTMRCQPILGHNTVFWYRQTMMQGLELLAYFRNRAPLDDSGMPKDRFSAEMPDATLATLKIQPSEPRDSAVYFCASGLGGNTQYFGPGTRLTVL.

V and J are TRBV29-1 and TRBJ1-2, with D possibly matching TRBD1 (6 bases). Trimming cost V 2 bases and J 2 bases, with 9 bases left between them. This CDR3 has 13 amino acids. Germline CDR1 SQVTM, CDR2 ANQGSEA. The CDR3 region has the DNA TGCAGCGTTGAATGGGGGCGGAACTATGGCTACACCTTC. Translating gives CSVEWGRNYGYTF. The whole variable domain, remainder taken from reference TRBV29-1 and TRBJ1-2, is SAVISQKPSRDICQRGTSLTIQCQVDSQVTMMFWYRQQPGQSLTLIATANQGSEATYESGFVIDKFPISRPNLTFSTLTVSNMSPEDSSIYLCSVEWGRNYGYTFGSGTRLTVV.

This clone was observed a single time. The chain uses TRBV6-6 and TRBJ2-1, with 7 bases fitting TRBD2. The CDR3 loop spans 14 amino acids. CDR1 and CDR2 from the germline V gene are MNHNY and SVGAGI (reference sequence). J was trimmed by 5 bases and V by 4 bases; bases with no gene match: 5. Here the CDR3 reads CASSSRLADNEQFF. The CDR3 DNA sequence: TGTGCCAGCAGTTCCAGACTAGCAGACAATGAGCAGTTCTTC.

The chain combines TRBV6-4 with TRBJ2-7; 11 nucleotides agree with TRBD2. V was pared by 6 bases and J by 0 bases, with 13 bases of the junction left unmatched. CDR3 length equals 18 residues. Germline V gene sequence: CDR1 MRHNA, CDR2 SNTAGT. CDR3 nucleotides: TGTGCCAGCAGGGGGGGGGAGCCTAGCGGGAGGAACTCCTACGAGCAGTACTTC. Its translation is CASRGGEPSGRNSYEQYF.

This clone was observed once. The chain combines TRBV6-5 with TRBJ2-7; a possible D gene is TRBD2 (5 bases). Deletions cut 11 bases from V and 5 bases from J, with 19 bases between. This CDR3 is 13 amino acids long. Germline lookup yields CDR1 MNHEY and CDR2 SVGAGI. The CDR3 nucleotides are TGTGCCTCAAGGTCGAGCGGAAATCACGAGCAGTACTTC. Translating it yields CASRSSGNHEQYF.

This clone was detected once. The chain recombines TRBV19 with TRBJ2-2, with TRBD2 matching over 15 bases. The germline gives CDR1 LNHDA, CDR2 SQIVND (reference sequence). This CDR3 contains 17 residues. Losses at the gene ends were 3 bases for V and 6 bases for J; bases not matched to a gene: 5. CDR3 residues: CASSIGLAGGTPGELFF. DNA for the CDR3: TGTGCCAGTAGTATCGGACTAGCGGGAGGGACCCCCGGGGAGCTGTTTTTT.

The V call is TRBV6-1, the J call TRBJ1-2; D is unclear. CDR3 length: 15 amino acids. The ends were cut back, 2 bases at V and 4 bases at J, with 14 bases in the middle. The germline CDR1 and CDR2 sequences are MNHNS and SASEGT. CDR3 in amino acids: CASSERLGPSYGYTF. DNA of the CDR3: TGTGCCAGCAGTGAACGTCTCGGCCCGAGCTATGGCTACACCTTC.

This clone appeared a single time. V and J are TRBV6-1 and TRBJ2-3; D remains ambiguous. Germline CDR1 reads MNHNS; CDR2 reads SASEGT. CDR3 size: 16 residues. The ends were cut back, 0 bases at V and 0 bases at J, with 10 bases in the middle. The CDR3 bases are TGTGCCAGCAGTGAAGCGCGCGGATACAGCACAGATACGCAGTATTTT. This encodes CASSEARGYSTDTQYF.

The chain recombines TRBV15 with TRBJ1-1, with D uncertain. The CDR3 consists of 13 residues. V gave up 11 bases and J gave up 3 bases, with 16 bases separating them. The V gene's germline CDR1 is LNHNV and CDR2 YYDKDF (reference sequence). In nucleotides, the CDR3 is TGTGCCGCCCAAGGGAATTGGCACACTGAAGCTTTCTTT. This gives the protein CAAQGNWHTEAFF.

The V gene is TRBV28, the J gene TRBJ2-7; TRBD2 is a possible D gene (6 bases). The CDR3 is 15 residues long. Germline V CDR1 and CDR2: MDHEN, SYDVKM. The V end was cut by 6 bases, the J end by 3 bases, with 18 bases between. Here the CDR3 reads CASSPGGSEHYEQYF. As DNA, the CDR3 is TGTGCCAGCAGCCCCGGGGGTAGCGAGCACTACGAGCAGTACTTC. The variable domain in full, completed from reference TRBV28 and TRBJ2-7, reads DVKVTQSSRYLVKRTGEKVFLECVQDMDHENMFWYRQDPGLGLRLIYFSYDVKMKEKGDIPEGYSVSREKKERFSLILESASTNQTSMYLCASSPGGSEHYEQYFGPGTRLTVT.

The V call is TRBV5-4, the J call TRBJ2-5; TRBD1 aligns across 9 bases. The CDR3 runs 16 residues. From germline, CDR1 is SGHNT and CDR2 YYREEE (reference sequence). V shed 4 bases and J 5 bases; nucleotides not matched to a gene: 12. This chain's CDR3 is CASSTRQGEVGETQYF. The CDR3 region has the DNA TGTGCCAGCAGCACTAGACAGGGGGAGGTGGGCGAGACCCAGTACTTC. Full variable domain (outside the CDR3, taken from reference TRBV5-4 and TRBJ2-5): ETGVTQSPTHLIKTRGQQVTLRCSSQSGHNTVSWYQQALGQGPQFIFQYYREEENGRGNFPPRFSGLQFPNYSSELNVNALELDDSALYLCASSTRQGEVGETQYFGPGTRLLVL.

CDR3 residues: CASSDGRFVYEQYF. The CDR3, as DNA: TGTGCCAGCAGTGATGGCCGGTTCGTCTACGAGCAGTACTTC. The chain employs TRBV2 and TRBJ2-7; the D is unclear. CDR3 length: 14 residues. Trimming pared 3 bases from V and 3 bases from J, leaving 12 bases between. Germline CDR1 SNHLY, CDR2 FYNNEI.

This rearrangement joins TRBV7-9 to TRBJ2-5; TRBD2 is a possible D gene (6 bases). Germline V lookup: CDR1 SEHNR, CDR2 FQNEAQ (reference sequence). CDR3 length: 16 residues. The V and J ends lost 4 bases and 7 bases respectively, with 22 bases between them. The chain's CDR3 is CASSSTRSLALGTQYF. The CDR3 nucleotides are TGTGCCAGCAGCTCAACTAGATCACTAGCTCTGGGGACCCAGTACTTC.

This chain joins TRBV4-1 and TRBJ1-1; 8 nucleotides match TRBD1. Per germline, CDR1 MGHRA and CDR2 YSYEKL. This CDR3 has 17 residues. Trimming cost V 3 bases and J 4 bases; bases outside gene matches: 13. CDR3 loop: CASSHPPQGVGSTEAFF. DNA of the CDR3: TGCGCCAGCAGCCATCCCCCACAGGGGGTTGGGAGCACTGAAGCTTTCTTT.

The chain carries TRBV4-1 and TRBJ2-7; unclear D gene. The CDR3 has 15 residues. Between the trimmed V and J ends, which lost 0 bases and 4 bases, there was a span of 13 bases. Germline CDR1 and CDR2: MGHRA and YSYEKL. CDR3 protein: CASSQEEAPPYEQYF. The CDR3 DNA reads TGCGCCAGCAGCCAAGAAGAGGCACCACCATACGAGCAGTACTTC.

The genes are TRBV6-5 and TRBJ2-5; D might be TRBD1 (5 bases). Germline CDR1 is MNHEY and CDR2 is SVGAGI. Trimming took 6 bases from V and 3 from J, leaving 14 bases between them. CDR3 length equals 14 residues. CDR3 amino acids: CASRQRAGKETQYF. CDR3 sequence (DNA): TGTGCCAGCAGACAAAGGGCAGGGAAAGAGACCCAGTACTTC.

The V call is TRBV5-6, the J call TRBJ2-2; 13 bases align to TRBD2. The ends lost 4 bases at V and 5 bases at J; junction bases unmatched: 8. The germline V gene encodes CDR1 SGHDT and CDR2 YYEEEE. CDR3 length: 17 residues. CDR3 coding DNA: TGTGCCAGCAGCCGGCCACCGGGACTAGCGGGGACCGGGGAGCTGTTTTTT. It codes for CASSRPPGLAGTGELFF.

The CDR3 loop is CASSPRTGEVTGELFF. The CDR3 bases are TGCGCCAGCAGCCCCAGGACAGGGGAAGTGACCGGGGAGCTGTTTTTT. The J gene is TRBJ2-2, the V gene TRBV5-1; TRBD1 matches at 9 bases. J was trimmed by 5 bases and V by 4 bases; bases with no gene match: 9. CDR3 length: 16 amino acids. Germline V gene lookup returns CDR1 SGHRS and CDR2 YFSETQ.

This clone showed up just a few times. This chain uses TRBV7-7 with TRBJ2-2; no clear D gene. This CDR3 comprises 13 residues. CDR1 is SSHAT and CDR2 is FNYEAQ in the germline V gene (reference sequence). Trimming removed 3 bases at V and 5 bases at J, with 7 bases between. CDR3 coding DNA: TGTGCCAGCAGCTTCGTTACGACCGGGGAGCTGTTTTTT. This codes for CASSFVTTGELFF.

The rearrangement links TRBV6-5 to TRBJ2-7; D is unresolved. Trimming took 2 bases from V and 5 from J, leaving 13 bases between them. Germline V gives CDR1 MNHEY, CDR2 SVGAGI. This CDR3 is 14 amino acids long. The CDR3 loop reads CASSYRLAANEQYF. The CDR3 coding sequence is TGTGCCAGCAGTTACCGACTGGCTGCAAACGAGCAGTACTTC.